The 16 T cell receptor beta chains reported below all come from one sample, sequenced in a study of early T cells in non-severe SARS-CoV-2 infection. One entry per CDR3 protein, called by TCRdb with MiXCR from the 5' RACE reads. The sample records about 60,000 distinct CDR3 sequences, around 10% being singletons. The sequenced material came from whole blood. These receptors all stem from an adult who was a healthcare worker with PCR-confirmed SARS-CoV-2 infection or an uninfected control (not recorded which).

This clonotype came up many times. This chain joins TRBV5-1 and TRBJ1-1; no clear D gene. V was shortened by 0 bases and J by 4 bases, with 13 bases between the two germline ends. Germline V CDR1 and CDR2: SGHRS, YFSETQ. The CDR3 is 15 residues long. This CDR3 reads CASSLDGQDRTEAFF. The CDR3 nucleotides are TGCGCCAGCAGCTTGGATGGCCAGGACCGCACTGAAGCTTTCTTT.

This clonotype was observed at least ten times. The CDR3 loop reads CASSQDRGYGYTF. DNA for the CDR3: TGTGCCAGCAGCCAGGACAGGGGCTATGGCTACACCTTC. The chain couples TRBV7-2 to TRBJ1-2; 9 positions agree with TRBD1. The J segment lost 4 bases and the V segment lost 5 bases, leaving 2 bases of the junction unmatched. The V gene's germline CDR1 is SGHTA and CDR2 FQGNSA. The CDR3 is 13 residues long.

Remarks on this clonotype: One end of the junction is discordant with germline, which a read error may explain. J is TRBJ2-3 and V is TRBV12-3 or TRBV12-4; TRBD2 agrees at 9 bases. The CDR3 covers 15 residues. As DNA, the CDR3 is TGTGCCAGCAGATTAGCGGGAGCGGGCACAGATACGCAGTATTTT. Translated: CASRLAGAGTDTQYF.

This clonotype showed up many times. The CDR3, as DNA: TGTGCCATCAGAACTGACAGGGGAGACAATGAGCAGTTCTTC. It specifies CAIRTDRGDNEQFF. The chain is built from TRBV10-3 and TRBJ2-1; 8 bases are shared with TRBD1. Germline V lookup: CDR1 ENHRY, CDR2 SYGVKD. V was clipped by 6 bases and J by 5 bases; unmatched bases: 6. This CDR3 is built from 14 residues.

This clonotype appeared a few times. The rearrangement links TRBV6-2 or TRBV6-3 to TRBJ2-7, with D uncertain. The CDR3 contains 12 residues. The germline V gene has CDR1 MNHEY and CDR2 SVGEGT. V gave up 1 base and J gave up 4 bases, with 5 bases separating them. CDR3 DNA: TGTGCCAGCAGTTACTACGGATACGAGCAGTACTTC. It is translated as CASSYYGYEQYF.

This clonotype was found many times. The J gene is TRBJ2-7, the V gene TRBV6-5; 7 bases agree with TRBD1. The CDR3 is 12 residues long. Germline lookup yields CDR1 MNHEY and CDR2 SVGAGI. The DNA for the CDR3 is TGTCACGACAGGGCGTGCTCCTACGAGCAGTACTTC. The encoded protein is CHDRACSYEQYF.

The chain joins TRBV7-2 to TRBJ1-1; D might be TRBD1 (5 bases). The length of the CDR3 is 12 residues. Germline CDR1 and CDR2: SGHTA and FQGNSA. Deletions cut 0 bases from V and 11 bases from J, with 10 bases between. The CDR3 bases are TGTGCCAGCAGCTTAGCGGGGGAGACGGCTTTCTTT. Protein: CASSLAGETAFF.

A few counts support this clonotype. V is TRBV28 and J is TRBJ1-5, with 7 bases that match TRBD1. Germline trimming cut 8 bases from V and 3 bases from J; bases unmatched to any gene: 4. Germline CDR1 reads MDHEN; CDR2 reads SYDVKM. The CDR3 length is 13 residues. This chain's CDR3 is CASRDRANQPQHF. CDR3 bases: TGTGCCAGCCGAGACAGGGCCAATCAGCCCCAGCATTTT.

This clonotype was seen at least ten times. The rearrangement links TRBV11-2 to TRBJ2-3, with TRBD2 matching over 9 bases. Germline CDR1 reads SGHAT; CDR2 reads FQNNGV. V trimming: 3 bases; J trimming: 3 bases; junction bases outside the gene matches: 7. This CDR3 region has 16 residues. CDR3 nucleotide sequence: TGTGCCAGCAGCTTGCAGCGGGGGGCAACAACAGATACGCAGTATTTT. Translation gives CASSLQRGATTDTQYF. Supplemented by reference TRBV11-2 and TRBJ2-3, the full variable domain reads EAGVAQSPRYKIIEKRQSVAFWCNPISGHATLYWYQQILGQGPKLLIQFQNNGVVDDSQLPKDRFSAERLKGVDSTLKIQPAKLEDSAVYLCASSLQRGATTDTQYFGPGTRLTVL.

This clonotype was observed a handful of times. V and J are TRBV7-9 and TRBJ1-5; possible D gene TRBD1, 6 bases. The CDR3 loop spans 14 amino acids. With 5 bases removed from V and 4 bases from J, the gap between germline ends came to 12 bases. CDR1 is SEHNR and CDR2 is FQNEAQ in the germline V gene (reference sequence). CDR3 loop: CASSAQGTNQPQHF. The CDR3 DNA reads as TGTGCCAGCAGCGCTCAGGGGACTAATCAGCCCCAGCATTTT.

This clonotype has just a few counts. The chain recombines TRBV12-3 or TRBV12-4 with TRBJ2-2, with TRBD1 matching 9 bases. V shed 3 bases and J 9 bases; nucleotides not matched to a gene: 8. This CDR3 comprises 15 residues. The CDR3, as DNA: TGTGCCAGCAGTTTCGAACAGGGGGCCATCCGGGAGCTGTTTTTT. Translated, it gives CASSFEQGAIRELFF.

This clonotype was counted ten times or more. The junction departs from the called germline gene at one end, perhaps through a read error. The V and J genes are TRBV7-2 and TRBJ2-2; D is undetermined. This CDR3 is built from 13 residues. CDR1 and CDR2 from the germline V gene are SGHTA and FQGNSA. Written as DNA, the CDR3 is TGTGTCAGCAGCCGCGACGGCACCGGGGAGCTGTTTTTT. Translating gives CVSSRDGTGELFF. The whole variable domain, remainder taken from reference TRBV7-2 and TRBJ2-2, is GAGVSQSPSNKVTEKGKDVELRCDPISGHTALYWYRQSLGQGLEFLIYFQGNSAPDKSGLPSDRFSAERTGGSVSTLTIQRTQQEDSAVYLCVSSRDGTGELFFGEGSRLTVL.

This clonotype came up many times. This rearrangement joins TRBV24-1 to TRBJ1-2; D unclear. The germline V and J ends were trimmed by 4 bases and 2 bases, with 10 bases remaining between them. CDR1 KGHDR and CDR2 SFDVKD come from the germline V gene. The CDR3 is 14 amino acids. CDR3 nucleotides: TGTGCCACCAGTGAGGGCGATGGGAACTATGGCTACACCTTC. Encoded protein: CATSEGDGNYGYTF.

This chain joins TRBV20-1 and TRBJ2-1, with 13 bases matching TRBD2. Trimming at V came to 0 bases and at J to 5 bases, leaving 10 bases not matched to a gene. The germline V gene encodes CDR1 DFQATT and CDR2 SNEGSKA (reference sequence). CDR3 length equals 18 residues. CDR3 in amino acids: CSARDSWTSGSLNNEQFF. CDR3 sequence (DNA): TGCAGTGCTAGAGATTCTTGGACTAGCGGGAGTCTCAACAATGAGCAGTTCTTC.

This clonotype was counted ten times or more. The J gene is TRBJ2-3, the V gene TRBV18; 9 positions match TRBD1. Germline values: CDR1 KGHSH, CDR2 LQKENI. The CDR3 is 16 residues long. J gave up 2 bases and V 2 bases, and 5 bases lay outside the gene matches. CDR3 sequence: CASSPTGTGITDTQYF. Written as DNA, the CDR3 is TGTGCCAGCTCACCAACCGGGACAGGGATCACAGATACGCAGTATTTT.

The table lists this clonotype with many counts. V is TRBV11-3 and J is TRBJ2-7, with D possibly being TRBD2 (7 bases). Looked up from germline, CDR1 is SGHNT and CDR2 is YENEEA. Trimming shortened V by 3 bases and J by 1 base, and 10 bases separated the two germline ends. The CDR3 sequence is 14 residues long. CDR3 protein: CASSFGGASYEQYF. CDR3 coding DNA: TGTGCCAGCAGCTTTGGGGGGGCGTCCTACGAGCAGTACTTC.